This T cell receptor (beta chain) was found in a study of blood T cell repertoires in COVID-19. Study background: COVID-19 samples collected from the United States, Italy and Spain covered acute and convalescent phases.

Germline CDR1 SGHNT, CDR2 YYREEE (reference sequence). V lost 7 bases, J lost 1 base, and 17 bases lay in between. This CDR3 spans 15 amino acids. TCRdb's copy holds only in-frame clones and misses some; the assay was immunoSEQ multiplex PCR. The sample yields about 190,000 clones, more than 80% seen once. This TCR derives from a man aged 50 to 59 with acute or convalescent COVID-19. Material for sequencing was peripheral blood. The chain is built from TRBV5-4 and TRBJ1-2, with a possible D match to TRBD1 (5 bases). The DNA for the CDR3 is TGTGCCAGCGGAACCAGGGATAATGGTAACTATGGCTACACCTTC. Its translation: CASGTRDNGNYGYTF. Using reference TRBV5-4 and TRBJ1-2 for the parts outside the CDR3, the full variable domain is ETGVTQSPTHLIKTRGQQVTLRCSSQSGHNTVSWYQQALGQGPQFIFQYYREEENGRGNFPPRFSGLQFPNYSSELNVNALELDDSALYLCASGTRDNGNYGYTFGSGTRLTVV.